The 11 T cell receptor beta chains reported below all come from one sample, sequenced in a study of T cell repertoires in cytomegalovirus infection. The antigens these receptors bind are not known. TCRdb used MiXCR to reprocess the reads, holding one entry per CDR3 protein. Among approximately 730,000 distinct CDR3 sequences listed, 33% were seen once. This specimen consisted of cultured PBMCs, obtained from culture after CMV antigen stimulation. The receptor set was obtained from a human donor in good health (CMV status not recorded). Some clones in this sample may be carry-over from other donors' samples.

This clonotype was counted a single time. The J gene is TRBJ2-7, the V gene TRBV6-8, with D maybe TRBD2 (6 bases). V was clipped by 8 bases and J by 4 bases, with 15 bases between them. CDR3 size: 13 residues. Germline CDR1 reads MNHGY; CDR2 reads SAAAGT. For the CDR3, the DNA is TGTGCCAGCTCTAGGGGACTCACATACGAGCAGTACTTC. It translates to CASSRGLTYEQYF.

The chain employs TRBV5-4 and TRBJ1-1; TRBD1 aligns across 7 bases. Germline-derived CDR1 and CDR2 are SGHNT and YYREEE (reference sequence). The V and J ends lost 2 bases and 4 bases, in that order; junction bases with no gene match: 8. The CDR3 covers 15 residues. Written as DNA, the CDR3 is TGTGCCAGCAGCTTAAATCCCACAGGGGCCACTGAAGCTTTCTTT. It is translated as CASSLNPTGATEAFF.

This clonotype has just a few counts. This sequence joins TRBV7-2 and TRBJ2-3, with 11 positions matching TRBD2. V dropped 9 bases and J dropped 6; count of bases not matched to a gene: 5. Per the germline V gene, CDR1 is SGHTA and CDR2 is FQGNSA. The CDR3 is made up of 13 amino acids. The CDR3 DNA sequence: TGTGCCAGTTACGGACTAGCGGGCGATACGCAGTATTTT. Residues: CASYGLAGDTQYF.

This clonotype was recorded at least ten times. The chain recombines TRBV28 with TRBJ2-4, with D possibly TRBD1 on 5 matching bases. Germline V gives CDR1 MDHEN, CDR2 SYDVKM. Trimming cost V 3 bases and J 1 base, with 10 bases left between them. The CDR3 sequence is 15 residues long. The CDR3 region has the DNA TGTGCCAGCAGTTTGGGGCTGTACGCCAAAAACATTCAGTACTTC. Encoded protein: CASSLGLYAKNIQYF.

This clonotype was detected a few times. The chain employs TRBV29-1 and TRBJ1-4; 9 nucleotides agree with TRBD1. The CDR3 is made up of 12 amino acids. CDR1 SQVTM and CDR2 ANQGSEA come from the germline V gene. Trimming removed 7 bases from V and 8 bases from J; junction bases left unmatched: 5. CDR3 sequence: CSAGTGNEKLFF. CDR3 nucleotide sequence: TGCAGCGCCGGGACAGGGAACGAAAAACTGTTTTTT.

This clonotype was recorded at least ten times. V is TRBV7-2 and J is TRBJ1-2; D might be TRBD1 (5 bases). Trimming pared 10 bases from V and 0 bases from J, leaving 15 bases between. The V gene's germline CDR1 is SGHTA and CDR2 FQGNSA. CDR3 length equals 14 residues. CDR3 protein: CATTQWGPNYGYTF. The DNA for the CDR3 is TGTGCCACCACTCAATGGGGACCTAACTATGGCTACACCTTC.

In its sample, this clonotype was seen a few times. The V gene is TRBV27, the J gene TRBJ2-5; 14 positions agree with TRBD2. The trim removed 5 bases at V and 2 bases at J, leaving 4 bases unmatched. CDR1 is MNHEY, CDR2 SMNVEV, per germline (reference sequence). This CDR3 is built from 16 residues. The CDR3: CASSPGTSGSQETQYF. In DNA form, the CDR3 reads TGTGCCAGCAGTCCTGGGACTAGCGGGAGTCAAGAGACCCAGTACTTC.

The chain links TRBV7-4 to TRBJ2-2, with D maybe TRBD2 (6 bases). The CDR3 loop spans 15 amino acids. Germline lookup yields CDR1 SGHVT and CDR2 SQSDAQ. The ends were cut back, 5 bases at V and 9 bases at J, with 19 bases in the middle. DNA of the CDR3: TGTGCCAGCAGCCCCTCACGGGGGAATCGAAGGGAGCTGTTTTTT. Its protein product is CASSPSRGNRRELFF.

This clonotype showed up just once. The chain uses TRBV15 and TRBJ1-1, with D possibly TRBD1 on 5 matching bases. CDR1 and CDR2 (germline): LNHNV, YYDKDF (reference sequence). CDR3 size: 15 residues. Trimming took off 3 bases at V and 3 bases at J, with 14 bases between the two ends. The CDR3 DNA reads TGTGCCACCAGCAGGGAAATGGGAGGGGACACTGAAGCTTTCTTT. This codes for CATSREMGGDTEAFF.

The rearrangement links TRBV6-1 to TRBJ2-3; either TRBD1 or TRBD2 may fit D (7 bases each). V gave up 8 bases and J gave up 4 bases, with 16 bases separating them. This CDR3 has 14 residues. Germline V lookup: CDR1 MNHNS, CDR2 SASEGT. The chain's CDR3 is CASSGGVMADTQYF. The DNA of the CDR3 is TGTGCCAGCTCAGGGGGGGTTATGGCAGATACGCAGTATTTT.

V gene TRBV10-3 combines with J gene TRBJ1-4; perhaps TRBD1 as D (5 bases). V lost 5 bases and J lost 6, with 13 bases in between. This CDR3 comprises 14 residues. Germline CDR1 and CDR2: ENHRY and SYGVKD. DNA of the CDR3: TGTGCCATCAGTCGCGGACAAGCTGATGAAAAACTGTTTTTT. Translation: CAISRGQADEKLFF.